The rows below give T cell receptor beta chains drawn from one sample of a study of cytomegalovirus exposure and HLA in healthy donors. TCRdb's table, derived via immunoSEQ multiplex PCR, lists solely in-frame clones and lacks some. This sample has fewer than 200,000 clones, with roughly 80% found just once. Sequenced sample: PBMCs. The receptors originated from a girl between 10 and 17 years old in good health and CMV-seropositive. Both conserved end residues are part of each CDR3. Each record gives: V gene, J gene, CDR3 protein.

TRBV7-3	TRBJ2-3	CASSLSQGGITDTQYF
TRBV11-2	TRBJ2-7	CASSLDRVMGYEQYF
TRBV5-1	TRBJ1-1	CASSLAPGGHTEAFF
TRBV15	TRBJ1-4	CATSGGRTTNEKLFF
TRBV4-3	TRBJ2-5	CASSDGTSAETQYF
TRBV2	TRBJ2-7	CASSAGTGGRLFSYEQYF
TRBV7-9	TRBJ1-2	CASSIAGDLNYGYTF
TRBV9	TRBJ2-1	CASSVGSRGYNEQFF
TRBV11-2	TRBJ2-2	CASSPSDRGLGGELFF
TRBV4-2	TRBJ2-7	CASSQDRVGLYEQYF
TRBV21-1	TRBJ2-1	CASSKGGSSYNEQFF
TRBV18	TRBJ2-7	CASSRTGWTSYEQYF
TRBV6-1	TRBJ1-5	CASSLGTGGQPQHF
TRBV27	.	CASSLDRASYEQYF
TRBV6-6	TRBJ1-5	CASSSYREPQHF
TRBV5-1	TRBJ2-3	CASSLIAVVTDTQYF
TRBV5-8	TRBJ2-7	CASSWGLHYEQYF
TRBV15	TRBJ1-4	CATSRAPGGSNEKLFF
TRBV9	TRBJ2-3	CASSVTPGLVERSLSTDTQYF
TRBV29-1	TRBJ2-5	CSVGRTSGYETQYF
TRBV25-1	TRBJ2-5	CASSAGTGGGGETQYF
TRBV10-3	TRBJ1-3	CAISESGSSGNTIYF
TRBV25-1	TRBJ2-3	CASRKAGTGGFMTDTQYF
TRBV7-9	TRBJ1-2	CASMSGLRGLHGYTF
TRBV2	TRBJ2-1	CAIAGAAENNEQFF
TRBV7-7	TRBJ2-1	CASSLGVGLRGHEQFF
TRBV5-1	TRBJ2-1	CASSLWGPNEQFF
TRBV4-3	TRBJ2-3	CASSQDISRGGGADTQYF
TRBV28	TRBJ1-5	CASRGHSNQPQHF
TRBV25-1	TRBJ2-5	CASSEFGQAGGETQYF
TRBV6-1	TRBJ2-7	CASKFDRGLGYEQYF
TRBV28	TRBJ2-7	CASSLGSGTGSEQYF
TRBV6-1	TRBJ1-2	CASSETGAVGNYGYTF
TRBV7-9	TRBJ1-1	CASSMGQGAEAFF
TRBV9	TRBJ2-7	CASSVGSGSYEQYF
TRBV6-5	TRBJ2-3	CASSYRSTDTQYF
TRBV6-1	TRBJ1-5	CASSEARAFNQPQHF
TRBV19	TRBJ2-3	CASSRPSGATSTDTQYF
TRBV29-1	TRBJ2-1	CSAPGLGGYNEQFF
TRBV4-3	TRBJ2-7	CASSQDRGRGADYEQYF
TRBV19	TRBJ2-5	CASSFSGQGRETQYF
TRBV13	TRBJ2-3	CASSLGGGITDTQYF
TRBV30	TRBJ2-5	CAWGRLGGTQYF
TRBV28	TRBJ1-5	CASSLWGGQPQHF
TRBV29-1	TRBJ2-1	CSVEGLVVNEQFF
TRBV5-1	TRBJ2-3	CASSPESGTDTQYF
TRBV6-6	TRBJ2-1	CASSIGAVAYNEQFF
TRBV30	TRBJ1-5	CAWEQGGNQPQHF
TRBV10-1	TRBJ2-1	CASSDQGSGNEQFF
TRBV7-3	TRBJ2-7	CASSSHISDYEQYF
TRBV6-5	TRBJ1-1	CASSDVMERTEAFF
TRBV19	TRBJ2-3	CASRRDREATDTQYF
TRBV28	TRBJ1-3	CASSYAGSTGNTIYF
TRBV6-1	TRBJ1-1	CASSFSGVRTEAFF
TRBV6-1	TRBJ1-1	CASSEVRRGWIRRGEAFF
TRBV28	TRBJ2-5	CASSSPRGQGAETQYF
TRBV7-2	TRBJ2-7	CASSFSGGSYEQYF
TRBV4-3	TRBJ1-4	CASSQDTGRFNEKLFF
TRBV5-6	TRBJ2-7	CASSLGYSSGEQYF
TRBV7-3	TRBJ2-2	CASSPEQGARTGELFF